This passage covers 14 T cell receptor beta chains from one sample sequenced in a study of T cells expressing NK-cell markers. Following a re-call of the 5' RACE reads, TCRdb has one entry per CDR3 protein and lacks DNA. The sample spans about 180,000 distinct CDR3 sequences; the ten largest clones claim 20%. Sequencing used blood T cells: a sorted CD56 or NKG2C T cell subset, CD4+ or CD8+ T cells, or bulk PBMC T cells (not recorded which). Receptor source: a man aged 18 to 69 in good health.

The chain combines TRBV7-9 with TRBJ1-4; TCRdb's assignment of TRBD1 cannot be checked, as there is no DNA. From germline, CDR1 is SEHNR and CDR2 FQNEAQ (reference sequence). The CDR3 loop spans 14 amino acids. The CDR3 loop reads CASPRDQGEEKLFF.

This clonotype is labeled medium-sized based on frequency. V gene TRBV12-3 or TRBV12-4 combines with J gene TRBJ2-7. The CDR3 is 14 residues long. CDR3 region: CASSLSFTVHEQYF.

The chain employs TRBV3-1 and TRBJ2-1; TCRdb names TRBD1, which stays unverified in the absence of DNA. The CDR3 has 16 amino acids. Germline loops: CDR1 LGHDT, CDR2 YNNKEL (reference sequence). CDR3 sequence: CASSQGDRESYNEQFF.

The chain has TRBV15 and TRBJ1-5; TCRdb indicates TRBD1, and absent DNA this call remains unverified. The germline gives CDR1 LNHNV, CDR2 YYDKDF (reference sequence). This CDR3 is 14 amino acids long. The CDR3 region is CATSDPFETQPQHF.

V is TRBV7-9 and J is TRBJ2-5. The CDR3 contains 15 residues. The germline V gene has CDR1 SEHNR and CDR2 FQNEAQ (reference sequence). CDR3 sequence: CASSLSGQHGETQYF.

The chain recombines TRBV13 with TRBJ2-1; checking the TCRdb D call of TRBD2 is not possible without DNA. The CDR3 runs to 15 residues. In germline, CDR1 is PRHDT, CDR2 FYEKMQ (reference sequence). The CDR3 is CASSPRTSGGNEQFF.

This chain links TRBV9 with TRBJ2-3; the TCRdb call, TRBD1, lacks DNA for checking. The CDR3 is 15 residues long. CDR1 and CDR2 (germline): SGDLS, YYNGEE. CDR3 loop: CASRRTGRDTDTQYF.

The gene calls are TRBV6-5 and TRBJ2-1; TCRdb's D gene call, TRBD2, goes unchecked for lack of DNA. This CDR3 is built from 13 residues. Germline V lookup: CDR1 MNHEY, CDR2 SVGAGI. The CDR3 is CASSYSSRGEQFF.

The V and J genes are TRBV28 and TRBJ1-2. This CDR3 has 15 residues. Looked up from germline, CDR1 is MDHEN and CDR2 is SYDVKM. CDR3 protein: CASRPRTSGNYGYTF.

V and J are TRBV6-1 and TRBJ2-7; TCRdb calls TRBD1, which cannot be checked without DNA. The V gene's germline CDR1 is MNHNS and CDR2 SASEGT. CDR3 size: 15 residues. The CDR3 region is CAHSEWGPQGSEQYF.

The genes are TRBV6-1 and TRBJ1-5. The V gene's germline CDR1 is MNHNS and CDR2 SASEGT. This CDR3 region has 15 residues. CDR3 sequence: CASSEGGGFNQPQHF.

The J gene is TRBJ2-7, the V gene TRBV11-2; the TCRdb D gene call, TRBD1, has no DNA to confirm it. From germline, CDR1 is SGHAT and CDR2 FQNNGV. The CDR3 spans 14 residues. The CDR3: CASSLDVQGYEQYF.

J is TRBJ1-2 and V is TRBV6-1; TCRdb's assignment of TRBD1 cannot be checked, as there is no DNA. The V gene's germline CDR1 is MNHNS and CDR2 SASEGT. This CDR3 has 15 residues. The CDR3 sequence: CASSPLKRGNYGYTF.

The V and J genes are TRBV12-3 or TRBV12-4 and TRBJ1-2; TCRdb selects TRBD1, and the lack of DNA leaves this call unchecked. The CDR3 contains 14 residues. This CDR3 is CASSLARGSYGYTF.